This T cell receptor beta chain was identified in a study of technical replicates of blood from a few donors. The table came from immunoSEQ multiplex PCR; TCRdb's copy has only in-frame clones and leaves some out. The sample has about 68,000 clones; under 98% are singletons. CDR3 length equals 18 residues. Germline-derived CDR1 and CDR2 are GTSNPN and SVGIG (reference sequence). The germline V and J ends were trimmed by 5 bases and 5 bases, with 28 bases remaining between them. The chain employs TRBV30 and TRBJ2-1; weak D call: TRBD2 (12 bases). What was sequenced was T cells isolated from PBMCs. This TCR came from a human donor in good health. The CDR3 loop is CAWGQGALAGGRDNEQFF. The CDR3 coding sequence is TGTGCCTGGGGACAGGGGGCTCTAGCGGGAGGGCGGGACAATGAGCAGTTCTTC. Supplemented by reference TRBV30 and TRBJ2-1, the full variable domain reads SQTIHQWPATLVQPVGSPLSLECTVEGTSNPNLYWYRQAAGRGLQLLFYSVGIGQISSEVPQNLSASRPQDRQFILSSKKLLLSDSGFYLCAWGQGALAGGRDNEQFFGPGTRLTVL.